This entry lists 20 T cell receptor beta chains sequenced from one sample in a study of T cell changes during pregnancy in multiple sclerosis. Using immunoSEQ multiplex PCR, the repertoire was profiled, and TCRdb retains in-frame clones only, with some absent. The table records about 100,000 clones, 94% of them present only once. The sample consisted of peripheral blood, taken before pregnancy. These receptors were obtained from a female donor with multiple sclerosis, enrolled in a pregnancy study.

The J gene is TRBJ2-7, the V gene TRBV27; 12 bases align to TRBD2. Germline CDR1 MNHEY, CDR2 SMNVEV (reference sequence). The V segment lost 6 bases and the J segment 6 bases; nucleotides outside the gene matches: 6. The CDR3 runs to 14 residues. The CDR3 region is CASSLAGGQSEQYF. For the CDR3, the DNA is TGTGCCAGCAGCCTAGCGGGAGGGCAGAGCGAGCAGTACTTC.

The count of this clone is one. The chain uses TRBV27 and TRBJ2-7; 7 bases are shared with TRBD2. J lost 6 bases, V lost 2 bases, and 1 base had no gene match. This CDR3 has 12 residues. Germline CDR1 is MNHEY and CDR2 is SMNVEV (reference sequence). DNA for the CDR3: TGTGCCAGCAGTTTACGCGGGGGCGAGCAGTACTTC. It codes for CASSLRGGEQYF.

This rearrangement joins TRBV7-6 to TRBJ1-4; 8 bases map to TRBD1. The trim removed 5 bases at V and 2 bases at J, leaving 7 bases unmatched. The CDR3 sequence is 16 residues long. Germline-derived CDR1 and CDR2 are SGHVS and FNYEAQ. The CDR3 nucleotides read TGTGCCAGCAGCCTCGGGACAGGAACGACTAATGAAAAACTGTTTTTT. Protein product: CASSLGTGTTNEKLFF.

The genes are TRBV28 and TRBJ1-2; D is undetermined. V lost 6 bases and J 6 bases, leaving 14 bases between the germline ends. CDR3 length equals 13 residues. CDR1 and CDR2 (germline): MDHEN, SYDVKM. The CDR3, as DNA: TGTGCCAGCAGGTCAGCCGGGGATCATGGCTACACCTTC. Protein sequence: CASRSAGDHGYTF.

This clone was observed once. The V and J genes are TRBV9 and TRBJ1-2; D is unresolved. V was shortened by 0 bases and J by 4 bases, with 10 bases between the two germline ends. The CDR3 length is 14 residues. Germline CDR1 and CDR2: SGDLS and YYNGEE. CDR3 in DNA: TGTGCCAGCAGCGTAGCGGCGGCGAGCTATGGCTACACCTTC. The encoded protein is CASSVAAASYGYTF.

The rearrangement joins TRBV19 to TRBJ1-1, with D unclear. The length of the CDR3 is 13 residues. Germline CDR1 reads LNHDA; CDR2 reads SQIVND (reference sequence). Trimming removed 3 bases at V and 4 bases at J, with 9 bases between. The DNA of the CDR3 is TGTGCCAGTAGTATCACCGGGTTCACTGAAGCTTTCTTT. Its protein is CASSITGFTEAFF.

The chain is built from TRBV6-1 and TRBJ2-5; 8 nucleotides line up with TRBD1. The V gene end was trimmed by 5 bases and the J gene end by 4 bases; junction bases not matched to a gene: 6. In germline, CDR1 is MNHNS, CDR2 SASEGT. The CDR3 is made up of 14 amino acids. The CDR3 DNA follows: TGTGCCAGCAGTCGAGACAGGGGAGCAGAGACCCAGTACTTC. Protein product: CASSRDRGAETQYF.

The genes are TRBV27 and TRBJ2-5; 8 positions agree with TRBD1. The CDR3 consists of 16 residues. The V gene's germline CDR1 is MNHEY and CDR2 SMNVEV (reference sequence). V lost 0 bases, J lost 4 bases, and 7 bases stayed unmatched. The CDR3 sequence is CASSLSGQGARETQYF. The CDR3 bases are TGTGCCAGCAGTTTATCAGGCCAGGGGGCGAGAGAGACCCAGTACTTC.

The chain links TRBV11-2 to TRBJ2-2; D call uncertain. This CDR3 spans 13 amino acids. CDR1 is SGHAT, CDR2 FQNNGV, per germline. Trimming left V 2 bases short and J 4 bases short, with 5 bases between. CDR3 region: CASSLLSTGELFF. The CDR3 DNA sequence: TGTGCCAGCAGCTTACTCAGCACCGGGGAGCTGTTTTTT.

V is TRBV4-3 and J is TRBJ2-1, with TRBD1 matching 9 bases. The CDR3 sequence is 15 residues long. J gave up 5 bases and V 1 base, and 3 bases lay outside the gene matches. From germline, CDR1 is LGHNA and CDR2 YSLEER. The CDR3 DNA reads as TGCGCCAGCAGCCAAGGACAGGGGGGAGACAATGAGCAGTTCTTC. It is translated as CASSQGQGGDNEQFF.

The chain joins TRBV30 to TRBJ1-3; D remains ambiguous. CDR1 and CDR2 from the germline V gene are GTSNPN and SVGIG (reference sequence). V was clipped by 1 base and J by 0 bases, with 10 bases between them. The CDR3 loop spans 15 amino acids. The CDR3 nucleotides are TGTGCCTGGAGTGCTATGATGAGCTCTGGAAACACCATATATTTT. Amino acids: CAWSAMMSSGNTIYF.

V usage is TRBV30 and J usage is TRBJ2-2; 8 bases fit TRBD2. The CDR3 length is 15 residues. Per germline, CDR1 GTSNPN and CDR2 SVGIG (reference sequence). The ends lost 1 base at V and 0 bases at J; junction bases unmatched: 1. DNA of the CDR3: TGTGCCTGGAGTGGTAGCGGGGCGAACACCGGGGAGCTGTTTTTT. Translating gives CAWSGSGANTGELFF. Variable domain in full (rest from reference TRBV30 and TRBJ2-2): SQTIHQWPATLVQPVGSPLSLECTVEGTSNPNLYWYRQAAGRGLQLLFYSVGIGQISSEVPQNLSASRPQDRQFILSSKKLLLSDSGFYLCAWSGSGANTGELFFGEGSRLTVL.

V usage is TRBV27 and J usage is TRBJ1-4; no reliable D call. CDR1 and CDR2 (germline): MNHEY, SMNVEV (reference sequence). Trimming took off 6 bases at V and 6 bases at J, with 14 bases between the two ends. CDR3 size: 14 residues. The CDR3 nucleotides read TGTGCCAGCAGAATGCGGGGTGCACATGAAAAACTGTTTTTT. Translation gives CASRMRGAHEKLFF.

The chain combines TRBV28 with TRBJ1-2; D not resolved. This CDR3 has 16 residues. Germline lookup yields CDR1 MDHEN and CDR2 SYDVKM. The V end was cut by 8 bases, the J end by 2 bases, with 21 bases between. CDR3 coding DNA: TGTGCCAGCCAGACTCCCCTCCGCTCTAAGAACTATGGCTACACCTTC. It yields the protein CASQTPLRSKNYGYTF.

The CDR3 sequence is CASSFSHRGTGELFF. In DNA form, the CDR3 reads TGTGCCAGCAGCTTCTCGCACAGGGGGACCGGGGAGCTGTTTTTT. The chain is built from TRBV5-6 and TRBJ2-2; 8 bases map to TRBD1. This CDR3 comprises 15 residues. From germline, CDR1 is SGHDT and CDR2 YYEEEE. The V gene end was trimmed by 2 bases and the J gene end by 5 bases; junction bases not matched to a gene: 5.

The chain couples TRBV7-2 to TRBJ2-1; 7 positions match TRBD1. Germline V gene data show CDR1 as SGHTA and CDR2 as FQGNSA. Trimming removed 2 bases from V and 12 bases from J; junction bases left unmatched: 19. This CDR3 region has 17 residues. The CDR3 bases are TGTGCCAGCAGCTTAATAGGGGGCTTATTCTCTTTGGGGCGGCAGTTCTTC. This translates into CASSLIGGLFSLGRQFF.

V usage is TRBV27 and J usage is TRBJ2-5, with 7 bases lining up with TRBD1. J gave up 4 bases and V 6 bases, and 8 bases lay outside the gene matches. The CDR3 spans 14 residues. The germline V gene encodes CDR1 MNHEY and CDR2 SMNVEV (reference sequence). The CDR3 is CASRRWTGGETQYF. In DNA form, the CDR3 reads TGTGCCAGCAGGAGGTGGACAGGAGGAGAGACCCAGTACTTC.

This chain joins TRBV4-2 and TRBJ2-7; D unclear. CDR1 is LGHNA and CDR2 is YNFKEQ in the germline V gene. The CDR3 consists of 13 residues. The V gene lost 0 bases and the J gene lost 1 base, with 4 bases spanning the gap. The DNA of the CDR3 is TGTGCCAGCAGCCAAGATCAGTCCTACGAGCAGTACTTC. Translated, it gives CASSQDQSYEQYF.

This sequence joins TRBV4-1 and TRBJ2-7; the D gene is possibly TRBD1 (5 bases). The V gene lost 4 bases and the J gene lost 6 bases, with 13 bases spanning the gap. The germline V gene encodes CDR1 MGHRA and CDR2 YSYEKL. This CDR3 contains 13 residues. The CDR3 is CASSPQRGSEQYF. CDR3 DNA sequence: TGCGCCAGCAGCCCTCAAAGGGGTTCCGAGCAGTACTTC.

This rearrangement joins TRBV4-3 to TRBJ2-3; 12 bases map to TRBD2. The V gene's germline CDR1 is LGHNA and CDR2 YSLEER. The CDR3 runs 17 residues. V was pared by 0 bases and J by 8 bases, with 9 bases of the junction left unmatched. The CDR3 DNA reads as TGCGCCAGCAGCCAAGATGCTAGCGGGAGGGCCACCAGTACGCAGTATTTT. Protein: CASSQDASGRATSTQYF.